The clone carrying this T cell receptor (beta chain) was counted a few times. Its target is unknown. This sample was taken from a study of CD8 T cells in ankylosing spondylitis. Overall study results and limits: It was reported that disease-linked clones were significantly enriched in matched ankylosing spondylitis synovial fluid. Earlier work had already found some motif variants in reactive arthritis synovial fluid and blood. Seven or eight highly homologous variants formed a TCR beta motif that appeared characteristic of ankylosing spondylitis blood.

TCRdb independently ran MiXCR on the 5' RACE reads; one entry per CDR3 protein. The data hold 700,000 to 1,000,000 distinct CDR3 sequences, with 10% to 15% observed a single time. CDR1 KGHDR and CDR2 SFDVKD come from the germline V gene. Unmatched junction bases numbered 0, after V lost 0 bases and J lost 1 base. The CDR3 totals 15 residues. Sequencing was performed on blood, either unsorted or a sorted T cell fraction (not recorded which). This chain uses TRBV24-1 with TRBJ2-3; TRBD2 matches at 7 bases. This TCR was recovered from a male donor with ankylosing spondylitis. The CDR3 reads CATSDLTSGTDTQYF. The CDR3 DNA reads TGTGCCACCAGTGATTTGACTAGCGGCACAGATACGCAGTATTTT.